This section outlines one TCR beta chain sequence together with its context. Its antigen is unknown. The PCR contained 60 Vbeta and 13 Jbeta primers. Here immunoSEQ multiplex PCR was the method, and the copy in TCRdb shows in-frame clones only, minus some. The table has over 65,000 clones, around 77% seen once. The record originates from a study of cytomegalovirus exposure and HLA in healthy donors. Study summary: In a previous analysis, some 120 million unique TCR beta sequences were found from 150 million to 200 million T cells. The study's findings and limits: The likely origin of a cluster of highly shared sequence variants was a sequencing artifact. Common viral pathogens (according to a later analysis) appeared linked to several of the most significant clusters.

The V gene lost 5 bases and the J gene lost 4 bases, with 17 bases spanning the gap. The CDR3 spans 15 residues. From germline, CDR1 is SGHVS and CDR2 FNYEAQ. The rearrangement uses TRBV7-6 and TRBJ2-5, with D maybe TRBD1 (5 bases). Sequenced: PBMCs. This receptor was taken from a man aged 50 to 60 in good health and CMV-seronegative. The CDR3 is CASSEQAGVTETQYF. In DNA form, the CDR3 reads TGTGCCAGCAGCGAACAGGCCGGAGTGACAGAGACCCAGTACTTC.